This TCR beta chain was found in a study of CD8+CD57+ T cells in acquired aplastic anemia. A remark on this clonotype: A read error may produce the germline difference seen at one junction end.

CD8+CD57+ cell expansion had been shown by flow cytometry in patients chosen for sequencing. Severe acquired aplastic anemia affected all patients. All patients were therapy-naive when blood was sampled. Genomic DNA, the template, was used for profiling of the TCR beta VDJ and CDR3. Via MiXCR, TCRdb re-called the reads, giving one row per CDR3 protein. Of 150,000 to 200,000 distinct CDR3 sequences in the sample, around 48% were seen once. This clonotype originated in a human donor with aplastic anemia. Source material: sorted CD4+, CD8+, or CD8+CD57+ T cells (not recorded which) from PBMCs.

The CDR3 DNA follows: TGTGTCAGCAGCTCATCGGGTGAGACCCAGTACTTC. Its protein is CVSSSSGETQYF. The chain links TRBV2 to TRBJ2-5, with D hard to call. The CDR3 runs 12 residues. Germline CDR1 and CDR2: SNHLY and FYNNEI.